This TCR beta chain was sequenced for a study of spatial heterogeneity in lung cancer. This sample's time point: sample taken at primary tumor resection. The input material, whole RNA from tumor, nontumor lung or frozen PBMC, was sequenced unsorted. Study-level findings and limits: Expanded alpha and beta TCR counts within tumors tracked tumor mutation counts. Ubiquitous and regional nonsynonymous mutations were each tracked by the matching count of ubiquitous or regional expanded TCRs.

Deletions cut 1 base from V and 3 bases from J, with 5 bases between. The CDR3 has 14 amino acids. Germline CDR1 and CDR2: KGHDR and SFDVKD. TCRdb processed the 5' RACE reads anew with MiXCR; each CDR3 protein has one entry. This sample carries some 2,500 distinct CDR3 sequences, about 5.1% of them seen once, and the ten largest clones take about 20%. This clonotype was counted at least ten times. Antigen: not known. The chain couples TRBV24-1 to TRBJ2-2; D remains ambiguous. The sequence was obtained from a male donor with early-stage non-small cell lung cancer. Material: lung tumor tissue, obtained at surgery. DNA of the CDR3: TGTGCCACCAGTGATTTTAAGGACACCGGGGAGCTGTTTTTT. Protein: CATSDFKDTGELFF.